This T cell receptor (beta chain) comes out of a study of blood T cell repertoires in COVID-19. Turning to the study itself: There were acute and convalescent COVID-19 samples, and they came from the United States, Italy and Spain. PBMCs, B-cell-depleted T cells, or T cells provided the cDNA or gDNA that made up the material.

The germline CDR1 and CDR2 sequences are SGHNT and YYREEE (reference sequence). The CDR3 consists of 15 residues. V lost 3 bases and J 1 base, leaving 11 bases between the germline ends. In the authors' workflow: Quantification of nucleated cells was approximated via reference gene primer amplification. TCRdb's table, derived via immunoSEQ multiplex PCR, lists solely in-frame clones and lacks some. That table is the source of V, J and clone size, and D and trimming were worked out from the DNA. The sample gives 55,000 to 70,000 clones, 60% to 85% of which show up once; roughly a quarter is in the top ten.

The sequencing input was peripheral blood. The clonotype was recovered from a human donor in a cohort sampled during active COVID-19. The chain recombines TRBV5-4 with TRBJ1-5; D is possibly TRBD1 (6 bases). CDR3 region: CASSSGGASNQPQHF. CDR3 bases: TGTGCCAGCAGCTCTGGGGGGGCGAGCAATCAGCCCCAGCATTTT. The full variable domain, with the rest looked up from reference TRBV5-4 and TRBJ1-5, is ETGVTQSPTHLIKTRGQQVTLRCSSQSGHNTVSWYQQALGQGPQFIFQYYREEENGRGNFPPRFSGLQFPNYSSELNVNALELDDSALYLCASSSGGASNQPQHFGDGTRLSIL.